The T cell receptor (beta chain) described here comes from a study of identifying expanded T cells in peripheral blood. With regard to this clone: Its antigen is currently unknown.

Healthy donors had no documented immune events, such as infections, while sampled. TCRdb's table, derived via immunoSEQ multiplex PCR, lists solely in-frame clones and lacks some. Here the sample spans 80,000 to 95,000 clones, 70% to 90% being singletons. Study-level results: Across healthy donors, higher total template counts meant significantly greater approximately 2-week count variance.

CDR1 and CDR2 (germline): MGHRA, YSYEKL. V dropped 7 bases and J dropped 5; count of bases not matched to a gene: 8. This CDR3 is built from 15 residues. The chain employs TRBV4-1 and TRBJ2-2; 9 nucleotides agree with TRBD2. This TCR derives from a person aged 18 to 70 in good health. The material sequenced was blood. The chain's CDR3 is CASMLSGGPTGELFF. The DNA of the CDR3 is TGCGCCAGCATGCTGAGCGGGGGGCCGACCGGGGAGCTGTTTTTT.